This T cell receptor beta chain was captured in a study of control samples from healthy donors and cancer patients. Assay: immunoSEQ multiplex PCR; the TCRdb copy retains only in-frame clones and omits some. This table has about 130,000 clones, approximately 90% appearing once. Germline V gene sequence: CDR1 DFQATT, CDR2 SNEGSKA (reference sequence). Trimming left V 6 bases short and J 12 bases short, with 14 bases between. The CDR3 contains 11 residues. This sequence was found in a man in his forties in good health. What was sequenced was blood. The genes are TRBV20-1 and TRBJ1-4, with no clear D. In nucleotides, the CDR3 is TGCAGTGCCATCTATGGGGTACAACTGTTTTTT. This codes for CSAIYGVQLFF.